This T cell receptor beta chain is drawn from a study of cytomegalovirus exposure and HLA in healthy donors. The study's findings and limits: The listing of fewer than 200 TCR beta chains classed them as cytomegalovirus-associated.

TCRdb keeps only in-frame clones here, not all; method: immunoSEQ multiplex PCR. Of fewer than 400,000 clones detected, more than 80% appear once; the ten largest clones hold more than 0.8%. A note on this clone: Its target is unknown.

Germline V CDR1 and CDR2: MDHEN, SYDVKM. The length of the CDR3 is 20 residues. The trim removed 5 bases at V and 1 base at J, leaving 20 bases unmatched. Sequenced: PBMCs. J is TRBJ2-4 and V is TRBV28; 7 nucleotides align to TRBD2. The TCR originated in a woman younger than 30 in good health and CMV-seronegative. CDR3 sequence reads: CASSPPRWAGDKLAKNIQYF. CDR3 nucleotide sequence: TGTGCCAGCAGTCCCCCCAGATGGGCGGGAGATAAGTTGGCCAAAAACATTCAGTACTTC.